This T cell receptor (beta chain) was retrieved from a study of Graves' ophthalmopathy and Graves' hyperthyroidism. From germline, CDR1 is KGHDR and CDR2 SFDVKD. This CDR3 is built from 15 residues. V lost 5 bases and J lost 4; bases outside the gene matches: 7. Beta-chain TCR CDR3 regions were amplified from RNA transcripts. HTBI-primed RT-PCR formed the first round, and a multiplex PCR formed the second. TCRdb processed the multiplex PCR reads anew with MiXCR; each CDR3 protein has one entry. The sample holds approximately 640,000 distinct CDR3 sequences, under 50% seen once. This clonotype was recorded at least ten times.

The sample consisted of peripheral blood. This rearrangement joins TRBV24-1 to TRBJ2-7, with 10 bases that match TRBD2. This TCR was sampled from an adult man with Graves' ophthalmopathy. For the CDR3, the DNA is TGTGCCACCAGTGTGTTAGCGGGAGGAATATACGAGCAGTACTTC. Encoded protein: CATSVLAGGIYEQYF.